This is a list of T cell receptor beta chains from one sample in a study of cytotoxic CD8 clonotypes in ibrutinib-treated CLL. Data came from immunoSEQ multiplex PCR; TCRdb stores just in-frame clones and leaves some out. The sample holds 250,000 to 350,000 clones, approximately 79% seen once. The material sequenced was PBMCs, taken at disease progression, from a patient treated with ibrutinib. These receptors were obtained from a human donor with chronic lymphocytic leukemia. Both conserved end residues are part of each CDR3. Each record gives: clone size, V gene, J gene, CDR3 length, D gene, CDR3 protein, CDR3 DNA. The D gene is left open where the match is weak. The size of a clone is reported for some rows only, either as once, few or many, or as a class for expanded clones.

few	TRBV7-7	TRBJ2-2	16	TRBD2	CASSLHRTRNTGELFF	TGTGCCAGCAGCTTACACCGGACTAGAAACACCGGGGAGCTGTTTTTT
NA	TRBV4-1	TRBJ2-5	14	NA	CASSQVWGRQTQYF	TGCGCCAGCAGCCAAGTATGGGGGAGGCAGACCCAGTACTTC
once	TRBV10-3	TRBJ2-1	14	NA	CAISDSSQGLEQFF	TGTGCCATCAGTGACTCCTCACAGGGTCTCGAGCAGTTCTTC
NA	TRBV5-6	TRBJ2-4	15	NA	CASSLHELAKNIQYF	TGTGCCAGCAGCTTGCATGAGTTAGCCAAAAACATTCAGTACTTC
NA	TRBV15	TRBJ2-7	14	NA	CATSRDLADYEQYF	TGTGCCACCAGCAGAGATCTTGCAGACTACGAGCAGTACTTC
NA	TRBV10-2	TRBJ1-2	13	NA	CASSDQGEHGYTF	TGCGCCAGCAGTGACCAGGGCGAACATGGCTACACCTTC
few	TRBV2	TRBJ1-5	14	NA	CASSDRGGNQPQHF	TGTGCCAGCAGTGACAGGGGAGGAAATCAGCCCCAGCATTTT
NA	TRBV7-2	TRBJ2-1	15	TRBD2	CASSLRLAGRDEQFF	TGTGCCAGCAGCTTACGACTAGCGGGGCGGGATGAGCAGTTCTTC
NA	TRBV5-1	TRBJ2-3	18	TRBD2	CASSLRKLAGESTDTQYF	TGCGCCAGCAGCTTAAGGAAACTAGCGGGGGAGAGCACAGATACGCAGTATTTT
NA	TRBV6-1	TRBJ1-5	13	TRBD1	CARGQGLNQPQHF	TGTGCCAGAGGACAGGGGCTCAATCAGCCCCAGCATTTT
NA	TRBV29-1	TRBJ2-7	11	NA	CSVERNYEQYF	TGCAGCGTTGAAAGGAATTACGAGCAGTACTTC
once	TRBV29-1	TRBJ2-7	11	TRBD1	CSILTGDEQYF	TGCAGCATCTTGACAGGGGACGAGCAGTACTTC
once	TRBV11-2	TRBJ2-3	17	TRBD2	CASSLEIGGLASDTQYF	TGTGCCAGCAGCTTAGAAATCGGTGGACTAGCCTCAGATACGCAGTATTTT
NA	TRBV13	TRBJ2-6	16	TRBD1	CASSWTGGSGANVLTF	TGTGCCAGCAGCTGGACAGGGGGCTCTGGGGCCAACGTCCTGACTTTC
many	TRBV28	TRBJ2-3	15	TRBD2	CAIIRAGMISDTQYF	TGTGCCATCATCCGAGCGGGAATGATCTCAGATACGCAGTATTTT
NA	TRBV9	TRBJ1-2	18	TRBD1	CASSVGITLGQGTYGYTF	TGTGCCAGCAGCGTAGGGATCACCCTCGGACAGGGCACCTATGGCTACACCTTC
NA	TRBV13	TRBJ2-6	18	NA	CASSLVGGVGSGANVLTF	TGTGCCAGCAGCTTAGTAGGGGGTGTAGGCTCTGGGGCCAACGTCCTGACTTTC
once	TRBV18	TRBJ2-7	12	NA	CASSSNRYEQYF	TGTGCCAGCTCCTCGAACAGGTACGAGCAGTACTTC
NA	TRBV7-2	TRBJ2-3	15	TRBD2	CASSPSSERGDTQYF	TGTGCCAGCAGCCCCTCCAGTGAGCGGGGCGATACGCAGTATTTT